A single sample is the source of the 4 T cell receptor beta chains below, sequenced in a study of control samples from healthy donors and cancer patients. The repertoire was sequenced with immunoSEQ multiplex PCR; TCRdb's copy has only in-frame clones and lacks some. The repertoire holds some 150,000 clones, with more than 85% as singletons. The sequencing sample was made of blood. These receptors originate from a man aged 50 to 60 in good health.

The CDR3 reads CASSLRTGGGNQPQHF. DNA of the CDR3: TGTGCCAGCAGTTTGAGGACAGGGGGAGGCAATCAGCCCCAGCATTTT. The chain combines TRBV28 with TRBJ1-5, with 10 bases matching TRBD1. The CDR3 length is 16 residues. The junction had 4 bases not matched to a gene; V was cut back by 3 bases and J by 2 bases. The V gene's germline CDR1 is MDHEN and CDR2 SYDVKM. Variable domain in full (rest from reference TRBV28 and TRBJ1-5): DVKVTQSSRYLVKRTGEKVFLECVQDMDHENMFWYRQDPGLGLRLIYFSYDVKMKEKGDIPEGYSVSREKKERFSLILESASTNQTSMYLCASSLRTGGGNQPQHFGDGTRLSIL.

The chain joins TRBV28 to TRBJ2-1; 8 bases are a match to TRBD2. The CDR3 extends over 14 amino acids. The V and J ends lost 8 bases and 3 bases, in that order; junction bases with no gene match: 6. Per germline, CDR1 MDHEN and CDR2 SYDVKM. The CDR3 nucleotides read TGTGCCAGCTACCGGGGGACTAGCTACAATGAGCAGTTCTTC. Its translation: CASYRGTSYNEQFF.

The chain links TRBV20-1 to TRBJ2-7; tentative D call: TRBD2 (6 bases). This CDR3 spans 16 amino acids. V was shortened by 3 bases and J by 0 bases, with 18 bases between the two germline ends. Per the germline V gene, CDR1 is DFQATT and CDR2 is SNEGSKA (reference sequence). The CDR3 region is CSASKGAGYASYEQYF. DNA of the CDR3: TGCAGTGCTAGTAAAGGTGCGGGGTACGCCTCCTACGAGCAGTACTTC.

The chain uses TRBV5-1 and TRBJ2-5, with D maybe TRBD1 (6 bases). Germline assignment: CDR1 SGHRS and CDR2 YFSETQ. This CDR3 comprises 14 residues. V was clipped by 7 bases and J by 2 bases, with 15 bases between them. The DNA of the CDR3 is TGCGCCAGCCAAACTGGGACAACACAAGAGACCCAGTACTTC. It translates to CASQTGTTQETQYF.